Listed here are 30 T cell receptor beta chains from one sample, sequenced in a study of CD8 T cells in ankylosing spondylitis. Study results and limitations: Ankylosing spondylitis blood seemed to carry a telltale TCR beta motif made of several highly homologous variants.

These receptors have no known antigen. TCRdb recomputed calls from the 5' RACE reads with MiXCR, one row per CDR3 protein. The table includes about 500,000 distinct CDR3 sequences, approximately 12% detected once. Material: blood, either unsorted or a sorted T cell fraction (not recorded which). These receptors were taken from a male donor with ankylosing spondylitis.

This clonotype was picked up many times. The chain combines TRBV10-3 with TRBJ1-6; 7 bases line up with TRBD1. CDR3 length: 13 amino acids. Trimming cost V 8 bases and J 10 bases; bases outside gene matches: 8. Germline V CDR1 and CDR2: ENHRY, SYGVKD. The CDR3 reads CAISDRERSPLHF. DNA of the CDR3: TGTGCCATCTCAGACAGGGAAAGGTCACCCCTCCACTTT.

This clonotype was picked up a small number of times. The chain joins TRBV18 to TRBJ1-6; no definite D call. CDR3 size: 16 residues. CDR1 and CDR2 (germline): KGHSH, LQKENI. Trimming took 3 bases from V and 8 from J, leaving 17 bases between them. The CDR3 reads CASSPGGELRHSPLHF. Written as DNA, the CDR3 is TGTGCCAGCTCACCCGGTGGGGAATTGAGGCATTCACCCCTCCACTTT.

This clonotype was counted between two and nine times. The V and J genes are TRBV5-4 and TRBJ2-5; TRBD1 matches at 7 bases. Germline V gene sequence: CDR1 SGHNT, CDR2 YYREEE (reference sequence). V was pared by 1 base and J by 0 bases, with 15 bases of the junction left unmatched. CDR3 size: 19 residues. For the CDR3, the DNA is TGTGCCAGCAGCTTGTCCCTCTACGATTCAGGGACAGACCAAGAGACCCAGTACTTC. The encoded protein is CASSLSLYDSGTDQETQYF.

The chain uses TRBV25-1 and TRBJ2-7, with 7 bases identical to TRBD1. This CDR3 contains 14 residues. Germline-derived CDR1 and CDR2 are MGHDK and SYGVNS. J was trimmed by 0 bases and V by 4 bases; bases with no gene match: 3. CDR3 residues: CASSGTGVSYEQYV. In nucleotides, the CDR3 is TGTGCCAGCAGTGGAACAGGGGTCTCCTACGAGCAGTACGTC.

The chain employs TRBV20-1 and TRBJ1-2, with D uncertain. Germline values: CDR1 DFQATT, CDR2 SNEGSKA (reference sequence). This CDR3 is built from 14 residues. Trimming stripped 3 bases from V and 8 bases from J, with 19 bases between. The CDR3 here is CSASATGLLAGYTF. CDR3 nucleotides: TGCAGTGCTAGTGCTACGGGCCTGTTGGCAGGCTACACCTTC.

V gene TRBV2 combines with J gene TRBJ2-3; 7 positions agree with TRBD1. CDR3 size: 16 residues. CDR1 and CDR2 (germline): SNHLY, FYNNEI. Trimming removed 2 bases from V and 0 bases from J; junction bases left unmatched: 5. CDR3 nucleotide sequence: TGTGCCAGCAGTGAACTTGGGACAGCTAGCACAGATACGCAGTATTTT. The encoded protein is CASSELGTASTDTQYF.

This clonotype was counted only a few times. V usage is TRBV18 and J usage is TRBJ2-1, with a possible D match to TRBD2 (6 bases). Germline CDR1 reads KGHSH; CDR2 reads LQKENI. Deletions cut 5 bases from V and 6 bases from J, with 14 bases between. CDR3 length equals 14 residues. CDR3 in DNA: TGTGCCAGCTCATTGCTTCGGGGAGGCAATGAGCAGTTCTTC. Encoded protein: CASSLLRGGNEQFF.

A few counts support this clonotype. The chain recombines TRBV5-1 with TRBJ2-5; 8 bases are shared with TRBD1. The CDR3 is 16 residues long. V trimming: 4 bases; J trimming: 1 base; junction bases outside the gene matches: 9. The germline gives CDR1 SGHRS, CDR2 YFSETQ. The CDR3, as DNA: TGCGCCAGCAGCAAGCCGGGACAGGACATCCAAGAGACCCAGTACTTC. Translating it yields CASSKPGQDIQETQYF.

A few counts support this clonotype. The rearrangement uses TRBV5-1 and TRBJ2-6; 9 bases line up with TRBD1. This CDR3 is 18 amino acids long. Germline V lookup: CDR1 SGHRS, CDR2 YFSETQ. After removal of 4 bases from V and 2 bases from J, the junction contained 10 bases not matched to a gene. The CDR3 sequence: CASSQIPGQGAGANVLTF. The CDR3 DNA is TGCGCCAGCAGCCAGATACCGGGACAGGGCGCTGGGGCCAACGTCCTGACTTTC.

In this sample, this clonotype turned up a few times. The rearrangement joins TRBV29-1 to TRBJ1-1, with 7 bases aligning to TRBD1. From germline, CDR1 is SQVTM and CDR2 ANQGSEA. V shed 7 bases and J 4 bases; nucleotides not matched to a gene: 3. This CDR3 comprises 11 residues. In nucleotides, the CDR3 is TGCAGCGCTTACAGGGGCACTGAAGCTTTCTTT. Translation gives CSAYRGTEAFF.

This clonotype was counted between two and nine times. This chain links TRBV10-3 with TRBJ2-1; the D is unclear. The germline V and J ends were trimmed by 7 bases and 3 bases, with 13 bases remaining between them. Germline V CDR1 and CDR2: ENHRY, SYGVKD. The CDR3 extends over 14 amino acids. CDR3 nucleotides: TGTGCCATCAATCCCCAACCGAGCTACAATGAGCAGTTCTTC. This encodes CAINPQPSYNEQFF.

The table lists this clonotype with a few counts. The V and J genes are TRBV29-1 and TRBJ2-7, with TRBD2 matching over 12 bases. Germline V gene lookup returns CDR1 SQVTM and CDR2 ANQGSEA. V trimming: 7 bases; J trimming: 7 bases; junction bases outside the gene matches: 11. The CDR3 totals 14 residues. For the CDR3, the DNA is TGCAGCGCCCGGACTAGCGGGACCTTGGGGGAGCAGTACTTC. Residues: CSARTSGTLGEQYF.

The chain has TRBV18 and TRBJ1-4, with D unresolved. The CDR3 loop spans 16 amino acids. Germline CDR1 reads KGHSH; CDR2 reads LQKENI. V gave up 2 bases and J gave up 5 bases, with 15 bases separating them. DNA for the CDR3: TGTGCCAGCTCACCAGAGGCCTTCTTCGGGAATGAAAAACTGTTTTTT. It yields the protein CASSPEAFFGNEKLFF.

The CDR3 nucleotides read TGTGCCAGCTCAACTCGACAGACTACCTCTGGAAACACCATATATTTT. Residues: CASSTRQTTSGNTIYF. The genes are TRBV18 and TRBJ1-3; the D gene is possibly TRBD1 (5 bases). Deletions cut 5 bases from V and 0 bases from J, with 14 bases between. Germline CDR1 and CDR2: KGHSH and LQKENI. The CDR3 is 16 amino acids.

This clonotype was counted only a few times. The rearrangement links TRBV5-6 to TRBJ1-1; perhaps TRBD1 as D (5 bases). This CDR3 contains 14 residues. V shed 5 bases and J shed 0 bases, with 11 bases lying between them. The V gene's germline CDR1 is SGHDT and CDR2 YYEEEE. CDR3 sequence: CASRFRGLNTEAFF. The CDR3 nucleotides are TGTGCCAGCAGATTTAGGGGTTTGAACACTGAAGCTTTCTTT.

This chain uses TRBV14 with TRBJ2-5; no definite D call. Deletions cut 5 bases from V and 1 base from J, with 17 bases between. Germline CDR1 SGHDN, CDR2 FVKESK. The CDR3 is 16 amino acids. DNA of the CDR3: TGTGCCAGCAGCAAGTTAGGCAAAACGGCCCAAGAGACCCAGTACTTC. It encodes CASSKLGKTAQETQYF.

This chain joins TRBV18 and TRBJ2-7; D possibly corresponds to TRBD2 (6 bases). Germline lookup yields CDR1 KGHSH and CDR2 LQKENI. V lost 1 base and J lost 3, with 13 bases in between. The CDR3 contains 15 residues. Here the CDR3 DNA reads TGTGCCAGCTCACCACTCCGGACTAAACACTACGAGCAGTACTTC. Translated, it gives CASSPLRTKHYEQYF.

In its sample, this clonotype was seen a few times. This chain joins TRBV20-1 and TRBJ1-1; weak D call: TRBD1 (5 bases). Germline V CDR1 and CDR2: DFQATT, SNEGSKA (reference sequence). CDR3 length: 12 residues. The V end lost 0 bases, the J end lost 8 bases, and 10 bases lay between the germline ends. CDR3 in amino acids: CSAREPGLEAFF. CDR3 nucleotides: TGCAGTGCTAGAGAGCCAGGGTTGGAAGCTTTCTTT.

This clonotype has more than one count but fewer than ten. The chain combines TRBV20-1 with TRBJ1-5, with 7 positions matching TRBD1. Germline V gene data show CDR1 as DFQATT and CDR2 as SNEGSKA (reference sequence). The CDR3 is 15 amino acids. V shed 6 bases and J 0 bases; nucleotides not matched to a gene: 8. CDR3 nucleotide sequence: TGCAGTGCCGGGGGACAGTATTATAGCAATCAGCCCCAGCATTTT. Translated: CSAGGQYYSNQPQHF.

The V gene is TRBV5-1, the J gene TRBJ1-2; no clear D. The V gene's germline CDR1 is SGHRS and CDR2 YFSETQ. The CDR3 is 18 residues long. V lost 0 bases, J lost 7 bases, and 25 bases lay in between. The CDR3 nucleotides read TGCGCCAGCAGCTTGGATACCCCCTCGCGTAGGGCTTATTCTGGCTACACCTTC. Its translation is CASSLDTPSRRAYSGYTF.

This clonotype was seen a few times. The chain joins TRBV7-2 to TRBJ2-1; no definite D call. The germline gives CDR1 SGHTA, CDR2 FQGNSA. The CDR3 is 11 residues long. With 3 bases removed from V and 9 bases from J, the gap between germline ends came to 6 bases. The CDR3 is CASSFWGEQFF. For the CDR3, the DNA is TGTGCCAGCAGCTTTTGGGGTGAGCAGTTCTTC.

This clonotype was seen only a few times. The chain carries TRBV7-9 and TRBJ2-2; 7 nucleotides align to TRBD2. The V gene's germline CDR1 is SEHNR and CDR2 FQNEAQ (reference sequence). The trim removed 7 bases at V and 5 bases at J, leaving 10 bases unmatched. The CDR3 extends over 15 amino acids. This CDR3 reads CASTPGGSSTGELFF. CDR3 DNA: TGTGCCAGCACCCCCGGCGGGAGTAGTACCGGGGAGCTGTTTTTT.

The rearrangement uses TRBV9 and TRBJ2-1; no reliable D call. The CDR3 covers 13 residues. Germline lookup yields CDR1 SGDLS and CDR2 YYNGEE. Trimming took 6 bases from V and 4 from J, leaving 11 bases between them. CDR3 nucleotide sequence: TGTGCCAGCAACACAGACGATTACAATGAGCAGTTCTTC. Its translation is CASNTDDYNEQFF.

This clonotype was counted a single time. V usage is TRBV2 and J usage is TRBJ2-2, with D perhaps TRBD2 (5 bases). CDR3 length: 15 residues. V shed 4 bases and J shed 4 bases, with 13 bases lying between them. CDR1 and CDR2 from the germline V gene are SNHLY and FYNNEI. CDR3 in DNA: TGTGCCAGCAGTGTCGTGGGAGTGAGCACCGGGGAGCTGTTTTTT. It encodes CASSVVGVSTGELFF.

V is TRBV2 and J is TRBJ2-7, with 9 bases matching TRBD2. Germline V gene lookup returns CDR1 SNHLY and CDR2 FYNNEI. The V segment lost 2 bases and the J segment 7 bases; nucleotides outside the gene matches: 9. This CDR3 spans 15 amino acids. CDR3 DNA: TGTGCCAGCAGTGAATGGGCTAGCGGGACTGAGGAGCAGTACTTC. Its translation is CASSEWASGTEEQYF.

This clonotype has more than one count but fewer than ten. The V and J genes are TRBV29-1 and TRBJ2-5; D ambiguous. The CDR3 sequence is 13 residues long. Trimming took 5 bases from V and 2 from J, leaving 12 bases between them. Germline values: CDR1 SQVTM, CDR2 ANQGSEA. The CDR3 here is CSVRWWDQETQYF. As DNA, the CDR3 is TGCAGCGTTCGGTGGTGGGATCAAGAGACCCAGTACTTC.

This clonotype has a handful of counts. The chain combines TRBV15 with TRBJ2-2, with 7 bases that match TRBD2. Unmatched junction bases numbered 6, after V lost 8 bases and J lost 6 bases. The CDR3 is 13 residues long. Germline V gene sequence: CDR1 LNHNV, CDR2 YYDKDF (reference sequence). In DNA form, the CDR3 reads TGTGCCACCCGCCGGGAGGCACCCGGGGAGCTGTTTTTT. Encoded protein: CATRREAPGELFF.

This clonotype was seen only a few times. This chain joins TRBV12-3 or TRBV12-4 and TRBJ1-2; 7 nucleotides line up with TRBD1. The CDR3 extends over 12 amino acids. V trimming: 6 bases; J trimming: 8 bases; junction bases outside the gene matches: 6. The CDR3 nucleotides are TGTGCCAGCAGAACGGACAGGCCAGGCTACACCTTC. The encoded protein is CASRTDRPGYTF.

This clonotype was seen at least ten times. The chain is built from TRBV5-5 and TRBJ2-3; a weak D match, TRBD1 (5 bases). Germline assignment: CDR1 SGHKS and CDR2 YYEKEE (reference sequence). The germline V and J ends were trimmed by 0 bases and 0 bases, with 11 bases remaining between them. The CDR3 is made up of 16 amino acids. In DNA, the CDR3 is TGTGCCAGCAGCTTGGAATCAGGGATTAGCACAGATACGCAGTATTTT. Protein: CASSLESGISTDTQYF. Filled out from reference TRBV5-5 and TRBJ2-3, the complete variable domain reads DAGVTQSPTHLIKTRGQQVTLRCSPISGHKSVSWYQQVLGQGPQFIFQYYEKEERGRGNFPDRFSARQFPNYSSELNVNALLLGDSALYLCASSLESGISTDTQYFGPGTRLTVL.

Only a few counts were recorded for this clonotype. The CDR3 spells CASSEGGSYEQFF. Written as DNA, the CDR3 is TGCGCCAGCAGTGAGGGAGGGAGCTATGAGCAGTTCTTC. This sequence joins TRBV10-2 and TRBJ2-1; the D gene is possibly TRBD2 (6 bases). The CDR3 covers 13 residues. The V gene lost 2 bases and the J gene lost 8 bases, with 10 bases spanning the gap. Germline lookup yields CDR1 WSHSY and CDR2 SAAADI.